The next 14 T cell receptor beta chains were all read from a single sample in a study of T cells after yellow fever vaccination. TCRdb analysed the 5' RACE reads with MiXCR anew, one entry per CDR3 protein. The table has under 600,000 distinct CDR3 sequences, 20% to 25% seen once; the top ten hold approximately 16%. Source: PBMCs, taken roughly 20 days after the first yellow fever vaccination. The receptors shown here come from a young man who received the YFV17D yellow fever vaccine.

This clonotype was recorded many times. The V and J genes are TRBV12-3 or TRBV12-4 and TRBJ1-1, with D perhaps TRBD1 (5 bases). V dropped 1 base and J dropped 1 base, with 22 bases sitting between them. This CDR3 has 19 residues. The CDR3 region is CASSLGPRVSMARNTEAFF. In DNA form, the CDR3 reads TGTGCCAGCAGTTTAGGCCCCAGGGTGTCTATGGCTCGGAACACTGAAGCTTTCTTT.

V is TRBV7-3 and J is TRBJ2-1, with D perhaps TRBD1 (6 bases). Trimming stripped 5 bases from V and 9 bases from J, with 11 bases between. Germline V CDR1 and CDR2: SGHTA, FQGTGA. CDR3 length equals 12 residues. The CDR3 loop is CASSPQGIEQFF. The DNA of the CDR3 is TGTGCCAGCAGCCCCCAGGGGATTGAGCAGTTCTTC.

This chain joins TRBV29-1 and TRBJ2-3; TRBD2 agrees at 7 bases. The germline V gene encodes CDR1 SQVTM and CDR2 ANQGSEA. V dropped 4 bases and J dropped 4; count of bases not matched to a gene: 8. This CDR3 contains 14 residues. CDR3 coding DNA: TGCAGCGTTGCCCCTAGCGGAGGTTCAGATACGCAGTATTTT. The encoded protein is CSVAPSGGSDTQYF.

In this sample, this clonotype turned up a few times. The chain has TRBV12-3 or TRBV12-4 and TRBJ1-2; TRBD1 is a possible D gene (5 bases). V lost 5 bases to trimming and J lost 2 bases, with 9 bases between them. CDR3 length equals 13 residues. The CDR3 spells CASSTDSNYGYTF. The CDR3 bases are TGTGCCAGCAGTACCGACAGCAACTATGGCTACACCTTC.

This clonotype was seen a handful of times. The J gene is TRBJ2-5, the V gene TRBV7-9; D is ambiguous. Looked up from germline, CDR1 is SEHNR and CDR2 is FQNEAQ (reference sequence). This CDR3 is built from 14 residues. V lost 5 bases and J lost 1, with 11 bases in between. The CDR3 here is CASSLSEPQETQYF. DNA for the CDR3: TGTGCCAGCAGCCTGAGTGAGCCCCAAGAGACCCAGTACTTC. Filled out from reference TRBV7-9 and TRBJ2-5, the complete variable domain reads DTGVSQNPRHKITKRGQNVTFRCDPISEHNRLYWYRQTLGQGPEFLTYFQNEAQLEKSRLLSDRFSAERPKGSFSTLEIQRTEQGDSAMYLCASSLSEPQETQYFGPGTRLLVL.

This clonotype occurred a few times. The chain is built from TRBV2 and TRBJ2-7; D is unresolved. The CDR3 length is 12 residues. V was cut by 5 bases and J by 4 bases, with 9 bases left in between. Looked up from germline, CDR1 is SNHLY and CDR2 is FYNNEI. CDR3 sequence reads: CASSPAGYEQYV. CDR3 nucleotides: TGTGCCAGCAGTCCAGCCGGGTACGAGCAGTACGTC.

This chain links TRBV12-3 or TRBV12-4 with TRBJ2-6; 7 nucleotides match TRBD2. This CDR3 region has 15 residues. The trim removed 3 bases at V and 2 bases at J, leaving 1 base unmatched. The CDR3 protein is CASSFRGAGANVLTF. DNA of the CDR3: TGTGCCAGCAGTTTCCGGGGGGCTGGGGCCAACGTCCTGACTTTC.

The chain combines TRBV21-1 with TRBJ2-7; the listed D gene, TRBD2, was not tested against the DNA. TRBV21-1 has pseudogene status. This CDR3 is 20 amino acids long. The CDR3 loop is CASSKGCRGKLAGDIYEQYV. The CDR3 DNA follows: TGTGCCAGCAGCAAAGGGTGTCGGGGTAAGCTAGCGGGGGACATCTACGAGCAGTACGTC.

This clonotype has only a few counts. The chain combines TRBV7-3 with TRBJ2-3, with 10 bases fitting TRBD2. Germline lookup yields CDR1 SGHTA and CDR2 FQGTGA. V was pared by 6 bases and J by 0 bases, with 3 bases of the junction left unmatched. The CDR3 spans 15 residues. CDR3 sequence (DNA): TGTGCCAGCAGGTTACTAGCGGGGAGCACAGATACGCAGTATTTT. The encoded protein is CASRLLAGSTDTQYF. The full variable domain, its missing parts supplied by reference TRBV7-3 and TRBJ2-3, is GAGVSQTPSNKVTEKGKYVELRCDPISGHTALYWYRQSLGQGPEFLIYFQGTGAADDSGLPNDRFFAVRPEGSVSTLKIQRTERGDSAVYLCASRLLAGSTDTQYFGPGTRLTVL.

At least ten counts were recorded for this clonotype. This chain connects TRBV6-1 to TRBJ1-2; TRBD1 might be the D (5 bases). Trimming pared 6 bases from V and 2 bases from J, leaving 19 bases between. Germline lookup yields CDR1 MNHNS and CDR2 SASEGT. This CDR3 spans 16 amino acids. CDR3: CASRRIRLGENYGYTF. The CDR3 region has the DNA TGTGCCAGCAGGCGAATCCGATTAGGGGAAAACTATGGCTACACCTTC.

The rearrangement links TRBV7-8 to TRBJ2-1; no clear D. The V gene lost 1 base and the J gene lost 8 bases, with 15 bases spanning the gap. This CDR3 comprises 15 residues. Germline V gene sequence: CDR1 SGHVS, CDR2 FQNEAQ. The DNA of the CDR3 is TGTGCCAGCAGCTTAGGGCAGATACTGTACGATGAGCAGTTCTTC. Its translation: CASSLGQILYDEQFF.

This clonotype was counted many times. The chain recombines TRBV4-3 with TRBJ2-2; D ambiguous. The CDR3 is 15 residues long. Trimming took off 0 bases at V and 6 bases at J, with 11 bases between the two ends. Germline-derived CDR1 and CDR2 are LGHNA and YSLEER. The CDR3 loop is CASSQESPQAGELFF. DNA for the CDR3: TGCGCCAGCAGCCAAGAATCTCCGCAGGCCGGGGAGCTGTTTTTT.

This clonotype has more than one count but fewer than ten. J is TRBJ1-1 and V is TRBV4-1, with D uncertain. The V and J ends lost 0 bases and 7 bases respectively, with 12 bases between them. Germline lookup yields CDR1 MGHRA and CDR2 YSYEKL. The CDR3 contains 14 residues. This CDR3 is CASSQEPMGYEAFF. CDR3 sequence (DNA): TGCGCCAGCAGCCAAGAACCAATGGGGTATGAAGCTTTCTTT.

This clonotype has more than one count but fewer than ten. The genes are TRBV3-1 and TRBJ2-7; 10 bases line up with TRBD1. The CDR3 has 14 residues. Germline V gives CDR1 LGHDT, CDR2 YNNKEL (reference sequence). V dropped 2 bases and J dropped 6; count of bases not matched to a gene: 4. CDR3 in amino acids: CASSQPGTGAEQYF. The CDR3 region has the DNA TGTGCCAGCAGCCAACCCGGGACAGGGGCCGAGCAGTACTTC.